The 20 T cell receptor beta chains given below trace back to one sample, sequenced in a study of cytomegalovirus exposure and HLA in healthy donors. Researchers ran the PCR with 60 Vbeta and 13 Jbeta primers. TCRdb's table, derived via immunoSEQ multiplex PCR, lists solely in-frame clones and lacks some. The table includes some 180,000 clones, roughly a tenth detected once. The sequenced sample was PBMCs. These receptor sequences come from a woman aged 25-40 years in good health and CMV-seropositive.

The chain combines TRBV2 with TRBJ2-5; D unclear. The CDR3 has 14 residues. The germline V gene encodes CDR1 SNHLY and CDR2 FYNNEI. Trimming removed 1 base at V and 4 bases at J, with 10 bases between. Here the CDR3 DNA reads TGTGCCAGCAGTGAAGTTACAGCCGGAGAGACCCAGTACTTC. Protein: CASSEVTAGETQYF.

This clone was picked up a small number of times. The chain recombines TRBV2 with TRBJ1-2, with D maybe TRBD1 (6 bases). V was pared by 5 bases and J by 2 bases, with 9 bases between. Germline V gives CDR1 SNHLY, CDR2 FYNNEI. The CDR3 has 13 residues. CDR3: CASSRDTNYGYTF. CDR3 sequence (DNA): TGTGCCAGCAGTCGGGACACGAACTATGGCTACACCTTC.

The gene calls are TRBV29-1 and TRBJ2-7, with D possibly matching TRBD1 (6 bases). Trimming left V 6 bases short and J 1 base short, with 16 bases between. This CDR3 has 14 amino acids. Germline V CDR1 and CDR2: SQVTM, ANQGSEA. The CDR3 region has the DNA TGCAGCGTGAAACGGGACACCGAATCCTACGAGCAGTACTTC. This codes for CSVKRDTESYEQYF.

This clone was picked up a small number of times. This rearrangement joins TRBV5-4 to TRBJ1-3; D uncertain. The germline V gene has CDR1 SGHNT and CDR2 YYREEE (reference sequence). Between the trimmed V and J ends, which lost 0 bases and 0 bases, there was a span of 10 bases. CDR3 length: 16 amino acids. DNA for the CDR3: TGTGCCAGCAGCTTGGATGGGCTAAACTCTGGAAACACCATATATTTT. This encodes CASSLDGLNSGNTIYF.

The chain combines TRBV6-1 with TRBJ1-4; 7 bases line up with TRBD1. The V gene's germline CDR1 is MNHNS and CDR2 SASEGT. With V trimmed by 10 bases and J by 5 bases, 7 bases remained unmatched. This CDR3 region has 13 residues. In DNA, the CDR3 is TGTGCCACCTCGGGACAGCCGAATGAAAAACTGTTTTTT. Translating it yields CATSGQPNEKLFF.

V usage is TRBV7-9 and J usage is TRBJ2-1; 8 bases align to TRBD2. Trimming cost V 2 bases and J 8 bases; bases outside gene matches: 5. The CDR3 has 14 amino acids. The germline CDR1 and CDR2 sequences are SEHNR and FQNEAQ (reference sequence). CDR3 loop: CASSLTAGVHEQFF. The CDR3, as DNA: TGTGCCAGCAGCTTAACAGCGGGAGTCCATGAGCAGTTCTTC.

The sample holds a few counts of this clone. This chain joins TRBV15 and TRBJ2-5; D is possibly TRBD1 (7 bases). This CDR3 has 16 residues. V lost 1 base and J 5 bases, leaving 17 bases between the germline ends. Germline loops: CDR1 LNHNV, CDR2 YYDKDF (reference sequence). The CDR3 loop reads CATSRGQGGAGETQYF. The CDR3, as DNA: TGTGCCACCAGCAGAGGTCAGGGGGGTGCGGGGGAGACCCAGTACTTC.

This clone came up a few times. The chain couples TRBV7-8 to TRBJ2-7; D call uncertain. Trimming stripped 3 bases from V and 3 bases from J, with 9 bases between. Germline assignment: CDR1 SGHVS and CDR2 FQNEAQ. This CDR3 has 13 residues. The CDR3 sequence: CASSFVGNYEQYF. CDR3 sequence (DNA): TGTGCCAGCAGCTTTGTGGGCAACTACGAGCAGTACTTC.

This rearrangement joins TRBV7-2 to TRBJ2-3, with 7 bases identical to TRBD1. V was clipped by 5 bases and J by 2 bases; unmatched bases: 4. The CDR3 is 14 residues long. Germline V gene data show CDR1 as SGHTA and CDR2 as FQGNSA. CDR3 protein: CASSRQGFTDTQYF. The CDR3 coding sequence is TGTGCCAGCAGCAGACAGGGCTTCACAGATACGCAGTATTTT. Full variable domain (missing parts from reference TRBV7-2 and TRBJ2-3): GAGVSQSPSNKVTEKGKDVELRCDPISGHTALYWYRQSLGQGLEFLIYFQGNSAPDKSGLPSDRFSAERTGGSVSTLTIQRTQQEDSAVYLCASSRQGFTDTQYFGPGTRLTVL.

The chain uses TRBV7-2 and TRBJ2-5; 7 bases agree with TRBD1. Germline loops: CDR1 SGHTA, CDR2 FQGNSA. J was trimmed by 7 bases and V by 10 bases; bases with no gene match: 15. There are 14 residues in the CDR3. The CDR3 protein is CAIPRGRGGGTQYF. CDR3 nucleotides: TGTGCCATCCCGAGGGGGCGAGGCGGAGGGACCCAGTACTTC.

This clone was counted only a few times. The CDR3 protein is CASPPGGGRTTEQFF. The CDR3 bases are TGCGCCAGCCCTCCGGGCGGCGGGAGAACTACTGAGCAGTTCTTC. The rearrangement links TRBV23-1 to TRBJ2-1; 7 bases map to TRBD2. TRBV23-1 is placed among ORFs of uncertain function. The CDR3 totals 15 residues. V dropped 8 bases and J dropped 9; count of bases not matched to a gene: 16.

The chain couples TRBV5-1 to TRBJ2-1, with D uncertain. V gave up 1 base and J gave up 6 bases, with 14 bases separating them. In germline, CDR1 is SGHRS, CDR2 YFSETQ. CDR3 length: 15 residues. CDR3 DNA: TGCGCCAGCAGCTTGCCCCTCCAGCGAGGCAATGAGCAGTTCTTC. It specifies CASSLPLQRGNEQFF. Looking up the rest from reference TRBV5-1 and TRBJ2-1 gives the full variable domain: KAGVTQTPRYLIKTRGQQVTLSCSPISGHRSVSWYQQTPGQGLQFLFEYFSETQRNKGNFPGRFSGRQFSNSRSEMNVSTLELGDSALYLCASSLPLQRGNEQFFGPGTRLTVL.

The CDR3 sequence: CRTRASGRNEQYF. The CDR3 DNA sequence: TGTAGAACGCGGGCTAGCGGGAGGAACGAGCAGTACTTC. V and J are TRBV28 and TRBJ2-7; 11 bases align to TRBD2. CDR1 is MDHEN, CDR2 SYDVKM, per germline. The CDR3 has 13 amino acids.

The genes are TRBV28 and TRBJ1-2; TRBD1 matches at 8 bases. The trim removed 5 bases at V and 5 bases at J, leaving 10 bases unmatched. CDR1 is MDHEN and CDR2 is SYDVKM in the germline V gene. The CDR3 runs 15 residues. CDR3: CASSPPDRVEYGYTF. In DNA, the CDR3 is TGTGCCAGCAGTCCCCCGGACAGGGTGGAGTATGGCTACACCTTC.

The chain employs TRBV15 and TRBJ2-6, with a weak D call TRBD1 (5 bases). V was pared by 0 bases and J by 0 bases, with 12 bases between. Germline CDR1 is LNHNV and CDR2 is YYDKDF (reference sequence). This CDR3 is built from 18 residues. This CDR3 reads CATSRDSGQLSGANVLTF. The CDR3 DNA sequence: TGTGCCACCAGCAGAGATTCAGGACAACTCTCTGGGGCCAACGTCCTGACTTTC. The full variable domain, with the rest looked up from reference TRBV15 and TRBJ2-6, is DAMVIQNPRYQVTQFGKPVTLSCSQTLNHNVMYWYQQKSSQAPKLLFHYYDKDFNNEADTPDNFQSRRPNTSFCFLDIRSPGLGDTAMYLCATSRDSGQLSGANVLTFGAGSRLTVL.

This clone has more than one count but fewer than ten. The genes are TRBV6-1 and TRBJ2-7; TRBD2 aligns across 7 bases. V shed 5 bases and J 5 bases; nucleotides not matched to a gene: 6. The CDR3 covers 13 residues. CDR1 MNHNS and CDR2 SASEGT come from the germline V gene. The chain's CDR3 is CASSPGLVDEQYF. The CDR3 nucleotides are TGTGCCAGCAGTCCCGGACTAGTAGACGAGCAGTACTTC.

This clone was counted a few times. The CDR3 coding sequence is TGTGCCAGCTCACGAGACTCTGGAAACACCATATATTTT. It yields the protein CASSRDSGNTIYF. The chain employs TRBV18 and TRBJ1-3; D not certain. The V end was cut by 4 bases, the J end by 0 bases, with 4 bases between. This CDR3 comprises 13 residues. From germline, CDR1 is KGHSH and CDR2 LQKENI.

CDR3 sequence (DNA): TGTGCCAGCAGCCCAACTAGCGGAATGGTTGAGCAGTTCTTC. This sequence encodes CASSPTSGMVEQFF. The chain joins TRBV2 to TRBJ2-1; the match to TRBD2 covers 8 bases. The CDR3 runs to 14 residues. In germline, CDR1 is SNHLY, CDR2 FYNNEI. The ends lost 6 bases at V and 9 bases at J; junction bases unmatched: 10.

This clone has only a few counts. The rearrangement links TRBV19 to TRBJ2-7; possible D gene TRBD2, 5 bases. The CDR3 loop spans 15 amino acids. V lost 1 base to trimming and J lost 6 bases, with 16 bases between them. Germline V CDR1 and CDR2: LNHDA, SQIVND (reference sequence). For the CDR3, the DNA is TGTGCCAGTAGTATAGTCCCTAGCTCGCCGAGCGAGCAGTACTTC. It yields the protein CASSIVPSSPSEQYF.

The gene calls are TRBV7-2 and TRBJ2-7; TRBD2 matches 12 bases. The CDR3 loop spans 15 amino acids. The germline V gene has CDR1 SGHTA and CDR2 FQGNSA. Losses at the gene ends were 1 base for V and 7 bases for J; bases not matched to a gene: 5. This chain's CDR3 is CASSLVGLAGGEQYF. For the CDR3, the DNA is TGTGCCAGCAGCTTAGTGGGACTAGCGGGCGGAGAGCAGTACTTC.